This TCR beta chain was retrieved from a study of T cells in Graves' hyperthyroidism and ophthalmopathy. The TCR beta CDR3 regions underwent amplification using RNA transcripts as the source. TCR CDR3 underwent first-round RT-PCR with the HTBI primer set. TCRdb analysed the multiplex PCR reads with MiXCR anew, one entry per CDR3 protein. This sample has 500,000 to 600,000 distinct CDR3 sequences, with 16% found just once. Ten or more counts support this clonotype. Antigen unknown. CDR1 is LGHDT and CDR2 is YNNKEL in the germline V gene (reference sequence). The CDR3 sequence is 16 residues long. Trimming pared 0 bases from V and 2 bases from J, leaving 11 bases between. These patients, aged 18 to 65, had recently diagnosed hyperthyroidism lasting under 2 months. Source material for PBMCs was over 7.5 ml fresh peripheral blood. Study observations and caveats: Most thyroid clonotypes with frequency above 0.001 were detected in blood. Onset of ophthalmopathy came a median approximately 6.9 months after the model predicted it.

What was sequenced was blood. This clonotype was obtained from a young woman with Graves' hyperthyroidism. The chain carries TRBV3-1 and TRBJ1-5, with D possibly being TRBD1 (5 bases). The CDR3 region has the DNA TGTGCCAGCAGCCAAGAGGGGGGAATCGGCAATCAGCCCCAGCATTTT. Translated: CASSQEGGIGNQPQHF.